One and the same sample provided the 2 T cell receptor beta chains below, sequenced in a study of RUNX1 and TCR beta rearrangement in T-cell leukemia. TCR beta DJ and VDJ rearrangements were read by next generation amplicon sequencing. TCRdb analysed the PCR reads with MiXCR anew, one entry per CDR3 protein. The sample includes about 590 distinct CDR3 sequences, about 20% of them seen just once. Sequencing was performed on blood. These TCRs come from a male donor with T-cell acute lymphoblastic leukemia.

Judged by abundance, this clonotype is large. The chain carries TRBV11-2 and TRBJ2-7; tentatively, D is TRBD2 (6 bases). Germline V gene lookup returns CDR1 SGHAT and CDR2 FQNNGV. Between the trimmed V and J ends, which lost 1 base and 5 bases, there was a span of 12 bases. The CDR3 is 14 residues long. This chain's CDR3 is CASSLGVSGHEQYF. In DNA, the CDR3 is TGTGCCAGCAGCTTAGGGGTTAGCGGACACGAGCAGTACTTC.

A few counts support this clonotype. The chain has TRBV11-3 and TRBJ1-1; D ambiguous. The CDR3 extends over 12 amino acids. V shed 5 bases and J shed 11 bases, with 15 bases lying between them. Per germline, CDR1 SGHNT and CDR2 YENEEA. The CDR3 is CASSPSGRPAFF. The CDR3 nucleotides are TGTGCCAGCAGCCCTTCGGGAAGACCGGCTTTCTTT.